This T cell receptor beta chain derives from a study of T cell responses to AZD1222 COVID-19 vaccine. Method: immunoSEQ multiplex PCR; TCRdb's copy keeps in-frame clones and lacks some. Here the sample spans about 99,000 clones, about 92% being singletons. The specimen was peripheral blood, collected on day 0 of AZD1222 vaccination. This clonotype was sampled from an adult in good health.

Written as DNA, the CDR3 is TGCGCCAGCAGCCAAGAATACAGGGACACAGATACGCAGTATTTT. Translating gives CASSQEYRDTDTQYF. The V gene is TRBV4-3, the J gene TRBJ2-3; TRBD1 is a possible D gene (6 bases). V was shortened by 0 bases and J by 2 bases, with 9 bases between the two germline ends. Per the germline V gene, CDR1 is LGHNA and CDR2 is YSLEER. The CDR3 length is 15 residues.